This TCR beta chain was recovered during a study of T-cell reconstitution after alpha-beta-depleted transplantation in children. Findings and caveats of the study: One year post-transplant, T-cell counts and diversity were largely derived from T cells produced anew.

Unique molecular identifiers were incorporated during preparation of the TCRbeta library. TCRdb re-called the PCR reads through MiXCR, storing one row per CDR3 protein. The profile shows hundreds of thousands of distinct CDR3 sequences, about 8.2% of them singletons. The table lists this clonotype with many counts. Its antigen remains unidentified. Trimming took 1 base from V and 4 from J, leaving 11 bases between them. The CDR3 runs 14 residues. The germline V gene encodes CDR1 LNHNV and CDR2 YYDKDF (reference sequence). The chain joins TRBV15 to TRBJ2-7; a possible D gene is TRBD2 (6 bases). The specimen comprised PBMCs, mostly from graft donor cells, sampled 360 days after TCRalphabeta/CD19-depleted stem cell transplant. The sequence was collected from a male patient aged 2 to 9 who had a stem cell transplant for acute myeloid leukemia, so the T cells may come from the graft donor. CDR3 nucleotide sequence: TGTGCCACCAGCAGAGGGAGGGTCAGTTACGAGCAGTACTTC. Translated: CATSRGRVSYEQYF.